Listed here is a single T cell receptor beta chain. Antigen: not known. J lost 3 bases, V lost 4 bases, and 2 bases had no gene match. Germline assignment: CDR1 SGHNT and CDR2 YYREEE (reference sequence). This CDR3 spans 15 amino acids. The data are from a study of T cells in localized non-small cell lung cancer. Whole-study findings and limits: Longer overall survival associated with higher blood T cell density; shorter survival with higher adjacent-lung clonality. Out of the top 100 tumor clones, a median approximately 61 were seen in adjacent lung. Clonality of T cells reached its maximum in uninvolved adjacent lung, surpassing tumor.

Sequencing used immunoSEQ multiplex PCR; TCRdb keeps in-frame clones, though not all of them. The repertoire holds about 29,000 clones, around 89% seen once, with about 9.3% in the top ten. The sample in question was peripheral blood, obtained before any cancer treatment. The sequence was obtained from a woman aged 35 to 69 with stage I lung adenocarcinoma. V usage is TRBV5-4 and J usage is TRBJ2-5; TRBD2 matches 14 bases. The CDR3 DNA reads as TGTGCCAGCAGCAGGGGACTAGCGGGGGAAGAGACCCAGTACTTC. The encoded protein is CASSRGLAGEETQYF.